These 25 T cell receptor beta chains originate from one sample sequenced in a study of regulatory T cells in long-lasting Graves disease. The time point here: newly diagnosed GD, antithyroid drugs for less than 3 months. Scientists built the TCR library using RNA that was extracted from PBMCs. With iRepertoire HTBI primers and Arm-PCR of CDR3 regions, TCR beta libraries were built. TCRdb fed the multiplex PCR reads into MiXCR, producing one record per CDR3 protein. In the table there are roughly 420,000 distinct CDR3 sequences, about 14% of which are singletons. The material was peripheral blood mononuclear cells (PBMCs), obtained at new diagnosis, from a patient treated with antithyroid drugs. These receptors originate from a female donor with Graves disease.

Many counts were recorded for this clonotype. The chain recombines TRBV4-1 with TRBJ1-4; D is perhaps TRBD1 (5 bases). This CDR3 comprises 17 residues. With 2 bases removed from V and 4 bases from J, the gap between germline ends came to 17 bases. Per the germline V gene, CDR1 is MGHRA and CDR2 is YSYEKL. CDR3 sequence reads: CASSQIQDRWDNEKLFF. For the CDR3, the DNA is TGCGCCAGCAGCCAAATACAGGACCGTTGGGATAATGAAAAACTGTTTTTT.

The chain recombines TRBV7-2 with TRBJ2-7; D unresolved. The CDR3 loop spans 15 amino acids. Germline loops: CDR1 SGHTA, CDR2 FQGNSA. V dropped 1 base and J dropped 2 bases, with 12 bases sitting between them. The chain's CDR3 is CASSLDRGVTYEQYF. For the CDR3, the DNA is TGTGCCAGCAGCTTAGATCGTGGCGTTACCTACGAGCAGTACTTC.

The sample holds many counts of this clonotype. The CDR3 loop reads CASSLRDRMNTEAFF. CDR3 nucleotide sequence: TGTGCCAGCAGCCTACGGGACCGAATGAACACTGAAGCTTTCTTT. V gene TRBV7-8 combines with J gene TRBJ1-1, with a possible D match to TRBD1 (5 bases). This CDR3 is 15 amino acids long. Trimming shortened V by 5 bases and J by 0 bases, and 13 bases separated the two germline ends. CDR1 and CDR2 (germline): SGHVS, FQNEAQ. Drawing the rest from reference TRBV7-8 and TRBJ1-1, the complete variable domain is GAGVSQSPRYKVAKRGQDVALRCDPISGHVSLFWYQQALGQGPEFLTYFQNEAQLDKSGLPSDRFFAERPEGSVSTLKIQRTQQEDSAVYLCASSLRDRMNTEAFFGQGTRLTVV.

This clonotype has just a few counts. The V gene is TRBV5-1, the J gene TRBJ1-4; D remains ambiguous. The CDR3 runs to 13 residues. The ends were cut back, 3 bases at V and 0 bases at J, with 3 bases in the middle. From germline, CDR1 is SGHRS and CDR2 YFSETQ. The CDR3, as DNA: TGCGCCAGCAGCTATGCAACTAATGAAAAACTGTTTTTT. It specifies CASSYATNEKLFF. The whole variable domain, remainder taken from reference TRBV5-1 and TRBJ1-4, is KAGVTQTPRYLIKTRGQQVTLSCSPISGHRSVSWYQQTPGQGLQFLFEYFSETQRNKGNFPGRFSGRQFSNSRSEMNVSTLELGDSALYLCASSYATNEKLFFGSGTQLSVL.

The chain recombines TRBV29-1 with TRBJ2-1, with TRBD1 matching over 9 bases. Germline V gives CDR1 SQVTM, CDR2 ANQGSEA. The CDR3 has 13 amino acids. Trimming cost V 4 bases and J 6 bases; bases outside gene matches: 4. DNA for the CDR3: TGCAGCGTTGTTCAGGACAGGGGCAATGAGCAGTTCTTC. Translated, it gives CSVVQDRGNEQFF.

The chain employs TRBV30 and TRBJ1-1; tentative D call: TRBD1 (6 bases). V was trimmed by 1 base and J by 4 bases, leaving 13 bases between them. The CDR3 runs to 14 residues. Germline V gives CDR1 GTSNPN, CDR2 SVGIG (reference sequence). The CDR3 DNA sequence: TGTGCCTGGAGTGGGGGGCGCGAGATCACTGAAGCTTTCTTT. Translated: CAWSGGREITEAFF.

This clonotype was seen more than once but under ten times. This chain links TRBV5-4 with TRBJ2-7, with TRBD2 as a possible D gene (6 bases). This CDR3 comprises 15 residues. Per germline, CDR1 SGHNT and CDR2 YYREEE (reference sequence). V lost 0 bases, J lost 3 bases, and 13 bases lay in between. In nucleotides, the CDR3 is TGTGCCAGCAGCTTGGGCGGGGCAGGGAGCTACGAGCAGTACTTC. It translates to CASSLGGAGSYEQYF.

The genes are TRBV20-1 and TRBJ2-1; TRBD1 matches at 10 bases. The CDR3 totals 16 residues. CDR1 is DFQATT, CDR2 SNEGSKA, per germline (reference sequence). V trimming: 4 bases; J trimming: 4 bases; junction bases outside the gene matches: 10. CDR3 DNA sequence: TGCAGTGCTAAGAGACAGGGGGCCGTATTATACAATGAGCAGTTCTTC. This gives the protein CSAKRQGAVLYNEQFF.

DNA for the CDR3: TGCAGTGCTGATCGCCTTCTGGCAACTAATGAAAAACTGTTTTTT. This gives the protein CSADRLLATNEKLFF. The chain couples TRBV20-1 to TRBJ1-4; no firm D call. Germline V gene data show CDR1 as DFQATT and CDR2 as SNEGSKA (reference sequence). The CDR3 runs 15 residues. Trimming stripped 5 bases from V and 0 bases from J, with 13 bases between.

This clonotype was recorded many times. The chain couples TRBV5-8 to TRBJ2-3, with D possibly being TRBD1 (6 bases). The end of the DNA is better explained by TRBJ1-1, so the J call may be wrong. This CDR3 comprises 13 residues. CDR1 is SGHTS and CDR2 is YDEGEE in the germline V gene. Written as DNA, the CDR3 is TGTGCCAGCAGAACGGACAGCCATATGGAAGCTTTCTTT. It yields the protein CASRTDSHMEAFF.

The chain combines TRBV4-3 with TRBJ2-4; D is possibly TRBD1 or TRBD2 (5 bases each). This CDR3 comprises 17 residues. V lost 3 bases and J lost 0, with 15 bases in between. Per the germline V gene, CDR1 is LGHNA and CDR2 is YSLEER. The chain's CDR3 is CASSQEVGTLAKNIQYF. The CDR3 region has the DNA TGCGCCAGCAGCCAGGAAGTAGGGACCCTAGCCAAAAACATTCAGTACTTC.

This rearrangement joins TRBV12-3 or TRBV12-4 to TRBJ2-7, with TRBD1 identical over 7 bases. With V trimmed by 4 bases and J by 5 bases, 14 bases remained unmatched. The CDR3 runs to 16 residues. This chain's CDR3 is CASSSRTGVRRNEQYF. The CDR3 region has the DNA TGTGCCAGCAGTTCGCGCACAGGGGTGCGAAGGAACGAGCAGTACTTC.

This clonotype was seen at least ten times. This chain uses TRBV2 with TRBJ1-3; 10 bases map to TRBD1. With V trimmed by 8 bases and J by 9 bases, 10 bases remained unmatched. This CDR3 spans 14 amino acids. Germline V lookup: CDR1 SNHLY, CDR2 FYNNEI. Here the CDR3 reads CASGQGVNVGTIYF. The CDR3, as DNA: TGTGCCAGCGGACAGGGGGTAAATGTAGGCACCATATATTTT.

This clonotype was detected only a few times. V usage is TRBV10-3 and J usage is TRBJ1-1; D is perhaps TRBD1 (6 bases). Per the germline V gene, CDR1 is ENHRY and CDR2 is SYGVKD. There are 13 residues in the CDR3. Deletions cut 7 bases from V and 2 bases from J, with 11 bases between. CDR3 coding DNA: TGTGCCATCACCGTGGACAGTAACACTGAAGCTTTCTTT. It encodes CAITVDSNTEAFF.

This clonotype was observed many times. This chain uses TRBV2 with TRBJ1-1; a possible D gene is TRBD1 (5 bases). The CDR3 consists of 16 residues. V gave up 5 bases and J gave up 0 bases, with 16 bases separating them. Per germline, CDR1 SNHLY and CDR2 FYNNEI. The CDR3 DNA reads as TGTGCCAGCAGTCGATCGGGACCGGCCCTGAACACTGAAGCTTTCTTT. Protein: CASSRSGPALNTEAFF.

The CDR3 sequence: CASRPGGGAYNEQFF. The CDR3 DNA reads TGTGCCAGCAGACCGGGAGGGGGGGCCTACAATGAGCAGTTCTTC. The rearrangement joins TRBV7-3 to TRBJ2-1, with 8 positions matching TRBD2. In germline, CDR1 is SGHTA, CDR2 FQGTGA. The CDR3 runs 15 residues. Losses at the gene ends were 6 bases for V and 2 bases for J; bases not matched to a gene: 6.

The chain links TRBV6-2 or TRBV6-3 to TRBJ1-5; D gene ambiguous. V was pared by 6 bases and J by 0 bases, with 6 bases between. CDR1 is MNHEY, CDR2 SVGEGT, per germline. CDR3 length equals 13 residues. The CDR3 nucleotides read TGTGCCAGCAGAGGGAATAGCAATCAGCCCCAGCATTTT. This sequence encodes CASRGNSNQPQHF.

This clonotype was detected ten times or more. The genes are TRBV20-1 and TRBJ1-4, with D perhaps TRBD1 (5 bases). Per the germline V gene, CDR1 is DFQATT and CDR2 is SNEGSKA (reference sequence). The CDR3 runs to 14 residues. Trimming cost V 3 bases and J 5 bases, with 13 bases left between them. The CDR3 DNA reads TGCAGTGCTAGCCGCCAGGGCGGGAATGAAAAACTGTTTTTT. It yields the protein CSASRQGGNEKLFF.

This clonotype was seen at least ten times. The chain is built from TRBV6-6 and TRBJ2-3, with D unresolved. Germline CDR1 reads MNHNY; CDR2 reads SVGAGI (reference sequence). CDR3 length equals 14 residues. Trimming left V 0 bases short and J 0 bases short, with 4 bases between. Here the CDR3 reads CASSYSVSTDTQYF. The CDR3 DNA is TGTGCCAGCAGTTACTCGGTCAGCACAGATACGCAGTATTTT.

As for this clonotype: This may arise from a read error, as a much more abundant clone is one base away. The CDR3 is CASSEAYGPYEQFF. Written as DNA, the CDR3 is TGTGCCAGCAGTGAAGCCTACGGCCCCTACGAGCAGTTCTTC. J is TRBJ2-3 and V is TRBV2; D unclear. The J call is in doubt because the DNA end fits TRBJ2-1 better. Germline values: CDR1 SNHLY, CDR2 FYNNEI. The CDR3 has 14 residues.

This clonotype was observed at least ten times. This chain connects TRBV15 to TRBJ2-3; 13 bases are a match to TRBD2. CDR1 and CDR2 (germline): LNHNV, YYDKDF (reference sequence). The CDR3 has 17 residues. V shed 1 base, J shed 3 bases, and the junction held 4 bases outside the gene matches. Written as DNA, the CDR3 is TGTGCCACCAGCAGAGGGACTAGCGGGAGCCTTACAGATACGCAGTATTTT. This codes for CATSRGTSGSLTDTQYF.

This chain connects TRBV7-2 to TRBJ2-3; D might be TRBD1 (6 bases). Germline V gene lookup returns CDR1 SGHTA and CDR2 FQGNSA. The CDR3 totals 15 residues. Trimming left V 6 bases short and J 0 bases short, with 13 bases between. The CDR3 region is CASRATGRSTDTQYF. The CDR3 region has the DNA TGTGCCAGCAGAGCAACAGGGCGGAGCACAGATACGCAGTATTTT.

This clonotype was detected a few times. The chain links TRBV20-1 to TRBJ2-1; 9 bases fit TRBD2. This CDR3 is 15 amino acids long. Germline lookup yields CDR1 DFQATT and CDR2 SNEGSKA (reference sequence). Trimming removed 0 bases from V and 8 bases from J; junction bases left unmatched: 8. The CDR3 DNA sequence: TGCAGTGCTAGAGATAAGGCTAGCGGGACGCATGAGCAGTTCTTC. Its protein product is CSARDKASGTHEQFF.

This clonotype was seen many times. The CDR3 here is CASSQPTGASTEAFF. Written as DNA, the CDR3 is TGCGCCAGCAGCCAACCAACGGGGGCCTCAACTGAAGCTTTCTTT. This chain connects TRBV4-1 to TRBJ1-1, with a tentative D call TRBD1 (6 bases). Germline loops: CDR1 MGHRA, CDR2 YSYEKL. The CDR3 spans 15 residues. V was cut by 2 bases and J by 5 bases, with 15 bases left in between.

Ten or more counts support this clonotype. Here the CDR3 DNA reads TGTGCCAGCAGTTACTCCACACGTATGAACACTGAAGCTTTCTTT. Translated, it gives CASSYSTRMNTEAFF. The J gene is TRBJ1-1, the V gene TRBV6-5; no clear D. Between the trimmed V and J ends, which lost 0 bases and 0 bases, there was a span of 8 bases. This CDR3 has 15 amino acids. Germline V lookup: CDR1 MNHEY, CDR2 SVGAGI.